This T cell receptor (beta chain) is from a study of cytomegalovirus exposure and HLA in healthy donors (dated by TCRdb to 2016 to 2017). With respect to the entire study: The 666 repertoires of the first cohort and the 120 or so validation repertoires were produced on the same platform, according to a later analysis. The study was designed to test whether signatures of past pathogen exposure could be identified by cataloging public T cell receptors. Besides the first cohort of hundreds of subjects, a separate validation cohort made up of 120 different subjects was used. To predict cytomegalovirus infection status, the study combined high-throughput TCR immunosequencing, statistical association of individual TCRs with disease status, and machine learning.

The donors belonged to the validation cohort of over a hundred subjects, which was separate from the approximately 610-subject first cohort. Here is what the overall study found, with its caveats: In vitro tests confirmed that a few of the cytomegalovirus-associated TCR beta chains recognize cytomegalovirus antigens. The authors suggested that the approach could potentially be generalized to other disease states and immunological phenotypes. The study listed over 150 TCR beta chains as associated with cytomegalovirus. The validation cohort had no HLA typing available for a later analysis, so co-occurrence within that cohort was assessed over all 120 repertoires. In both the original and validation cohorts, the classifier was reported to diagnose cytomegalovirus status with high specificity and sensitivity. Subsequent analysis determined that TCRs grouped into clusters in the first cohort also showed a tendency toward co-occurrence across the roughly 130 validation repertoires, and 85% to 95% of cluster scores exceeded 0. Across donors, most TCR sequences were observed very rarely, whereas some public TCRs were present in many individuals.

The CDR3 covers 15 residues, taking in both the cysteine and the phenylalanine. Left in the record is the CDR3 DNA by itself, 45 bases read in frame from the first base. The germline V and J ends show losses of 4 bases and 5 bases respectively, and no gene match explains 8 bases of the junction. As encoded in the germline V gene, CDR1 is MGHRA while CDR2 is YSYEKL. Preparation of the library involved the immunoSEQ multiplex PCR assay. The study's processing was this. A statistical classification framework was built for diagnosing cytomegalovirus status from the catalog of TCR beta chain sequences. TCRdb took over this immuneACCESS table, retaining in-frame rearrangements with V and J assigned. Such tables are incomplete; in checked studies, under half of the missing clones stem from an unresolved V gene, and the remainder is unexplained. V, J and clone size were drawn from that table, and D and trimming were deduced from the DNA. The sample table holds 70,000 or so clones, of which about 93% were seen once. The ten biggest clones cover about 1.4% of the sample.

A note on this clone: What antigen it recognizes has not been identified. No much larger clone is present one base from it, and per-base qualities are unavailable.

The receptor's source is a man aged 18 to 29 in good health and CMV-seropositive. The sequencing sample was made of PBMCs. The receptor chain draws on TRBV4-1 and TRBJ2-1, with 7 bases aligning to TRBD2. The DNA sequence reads TGCGCCAGCAGCCTCAGTAGCGGGTTTAACAATGAGCAGTTCTTC. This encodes CASSLSSGFNNEQFF.